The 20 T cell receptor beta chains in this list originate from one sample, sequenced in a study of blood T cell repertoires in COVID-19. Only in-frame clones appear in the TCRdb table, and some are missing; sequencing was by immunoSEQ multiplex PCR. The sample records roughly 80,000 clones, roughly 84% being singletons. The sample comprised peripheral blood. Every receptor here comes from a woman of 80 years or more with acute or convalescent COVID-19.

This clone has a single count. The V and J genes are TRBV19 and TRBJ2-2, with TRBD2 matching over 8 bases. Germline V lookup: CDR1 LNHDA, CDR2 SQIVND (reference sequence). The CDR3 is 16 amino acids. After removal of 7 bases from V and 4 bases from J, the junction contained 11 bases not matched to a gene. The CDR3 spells CASNPLAGGPTGELFF. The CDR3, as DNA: TGTGCCAGTAACCCCCTGGCGGGAGGCCCCACCGGGGAGCTGTTTTTT. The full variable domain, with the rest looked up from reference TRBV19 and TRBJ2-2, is DGGITQSPKYLFRKEGQNVTLSCEQNLNHDAMYWYRQDPGQGLRLIYYSQIVNDFQKGDIAEGYSVSREKKESFPLTVTSAQKNPTAFYLCASNPLAGGPTGELFFGEGSRLTVL.

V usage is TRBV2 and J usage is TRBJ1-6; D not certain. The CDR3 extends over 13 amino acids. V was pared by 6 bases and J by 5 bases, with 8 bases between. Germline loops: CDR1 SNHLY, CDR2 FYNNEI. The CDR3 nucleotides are TGTGCCAGCAGAGCGACGGATAATTCACCCCTCCACTTT. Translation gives CASRATDNSPLHF. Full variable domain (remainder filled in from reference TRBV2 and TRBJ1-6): EPEVTQTPSHQVTQMGQEVILRCVPISNHLYFYWYRQILGQKVEFLVSFYNNEISEKSEIFDDQFSVERPDGSNFTLKIRSTKLEDSAMYFCASRATDNSPLHFGNGTRLTVT.

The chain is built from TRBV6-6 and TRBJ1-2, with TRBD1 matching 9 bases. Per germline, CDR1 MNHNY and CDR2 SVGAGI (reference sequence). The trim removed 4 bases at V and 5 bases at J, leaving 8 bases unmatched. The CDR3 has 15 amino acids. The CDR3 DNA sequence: TGTGCCAGCAGTTCCGGGACAGGGCTTGGGTATGGCTACACCTTC. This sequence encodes CASSSGTGLGYGYTF.

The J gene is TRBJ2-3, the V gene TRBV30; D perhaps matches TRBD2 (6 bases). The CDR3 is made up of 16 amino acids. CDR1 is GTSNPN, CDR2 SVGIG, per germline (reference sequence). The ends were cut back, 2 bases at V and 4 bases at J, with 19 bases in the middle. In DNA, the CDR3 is TGTGCCTGGAGTTATGGGACTTCGCTAAGCGCAGATACGCAGTATTTT. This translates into CAWSYGTSLSADTQYF.

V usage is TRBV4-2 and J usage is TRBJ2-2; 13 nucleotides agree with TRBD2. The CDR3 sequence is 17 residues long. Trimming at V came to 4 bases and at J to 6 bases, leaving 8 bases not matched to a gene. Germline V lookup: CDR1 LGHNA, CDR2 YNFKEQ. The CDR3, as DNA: TGTGCCAGCAGCCGCTTGGGGACTAGCGGGACCCCCGGGGAGCTGTTTTTT. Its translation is CASSRLGTSGTPGELFF.

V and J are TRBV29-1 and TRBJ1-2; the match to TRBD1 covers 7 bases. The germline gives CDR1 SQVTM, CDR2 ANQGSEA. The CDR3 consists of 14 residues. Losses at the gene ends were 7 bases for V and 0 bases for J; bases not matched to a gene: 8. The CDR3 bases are TGCAGCGCAGGGGACAGATGGACTAACTATGGCTACACCTTC. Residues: CSAGDRWTNYGYTF.

CDR3 sequence (DNA): TGTGCCAGCAGCCTGACTAGCGGGAGTCCAGATACGCAGTATTTT. This gives the protein CASSLTSGSPDTQYF. V is TRBV3-1 (or the pseudogene TRBV3-2) and J is TRBJ2-3; 12 nucleotides align to TRBD2. The trim removed 4 bases at V and 4 bases at J, leaving 3 bases unmatched. The CDR3 totals 15 residues. The germline gives CDR1 LGHDT, CDR2 YNNKEL (reference sequence).

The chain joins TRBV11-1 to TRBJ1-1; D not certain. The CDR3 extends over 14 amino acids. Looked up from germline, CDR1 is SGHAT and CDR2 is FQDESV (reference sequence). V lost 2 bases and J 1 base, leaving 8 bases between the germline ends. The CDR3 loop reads CASSLWASNTEAFF. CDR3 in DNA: TGTGCCAGCAGCTTATGGGCGTCGAACACTGAAGCTTTCTTT.

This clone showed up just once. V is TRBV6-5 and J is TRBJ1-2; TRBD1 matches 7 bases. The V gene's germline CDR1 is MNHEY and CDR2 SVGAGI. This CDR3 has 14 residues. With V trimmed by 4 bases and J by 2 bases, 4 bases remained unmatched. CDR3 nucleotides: TGTGCCAGCAGTTCGACAGGGCCCAACTATGGCTACACCTTC. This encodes CASSSTGPNYGYTF.

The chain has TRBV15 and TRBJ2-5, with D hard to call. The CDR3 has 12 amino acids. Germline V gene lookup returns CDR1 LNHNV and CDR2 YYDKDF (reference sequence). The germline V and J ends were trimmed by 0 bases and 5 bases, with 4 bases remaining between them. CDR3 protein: CATSRDRETQYF. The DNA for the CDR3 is TGTGCCACCAGCAGAGATCGGGAGACCCAGTACTTC.

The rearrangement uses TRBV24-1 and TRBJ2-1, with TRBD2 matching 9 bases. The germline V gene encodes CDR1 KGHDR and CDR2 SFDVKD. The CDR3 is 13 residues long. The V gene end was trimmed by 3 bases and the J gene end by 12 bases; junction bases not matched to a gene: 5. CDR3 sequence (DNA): TGTGCCACCAGTGATCTGACTAGCGGAGGGCAGTTCTTC. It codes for CATSDLTSGGQFF.

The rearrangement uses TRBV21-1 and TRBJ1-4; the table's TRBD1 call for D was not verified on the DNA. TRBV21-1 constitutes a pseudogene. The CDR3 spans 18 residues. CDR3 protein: CASSTRDRGSATNEKLFF. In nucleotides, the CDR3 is TGTGCCAGCAGCACCCGGGACAGGGGTTCCGCAACTAATGAAAAACTGTTTTTT.

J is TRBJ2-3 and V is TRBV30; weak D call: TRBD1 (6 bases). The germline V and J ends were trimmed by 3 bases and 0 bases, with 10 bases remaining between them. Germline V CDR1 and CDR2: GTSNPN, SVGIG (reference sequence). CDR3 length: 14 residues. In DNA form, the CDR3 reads TGTGCCTGGAGGTTACAGGGTAGCACAGATACGCAGTATTTT. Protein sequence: CAWRLQGSTDTQYF.

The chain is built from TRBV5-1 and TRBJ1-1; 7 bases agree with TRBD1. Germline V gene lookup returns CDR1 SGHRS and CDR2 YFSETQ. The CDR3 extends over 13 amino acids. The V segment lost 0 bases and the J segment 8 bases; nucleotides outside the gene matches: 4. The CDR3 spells CASSLVVDREAFF. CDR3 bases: TGCGCCAGCAGCTTGGTGGTGGACAGGGAAGCTTTCTTT.

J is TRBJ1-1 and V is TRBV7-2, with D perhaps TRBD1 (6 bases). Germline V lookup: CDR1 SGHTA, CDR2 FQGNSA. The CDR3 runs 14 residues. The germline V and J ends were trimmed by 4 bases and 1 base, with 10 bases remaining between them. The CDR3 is CASSWTTGNTEAFF. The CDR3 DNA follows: TGTGCCAGCAGCTGGACGACAGGGAACACTGAAGCTTTCTTT. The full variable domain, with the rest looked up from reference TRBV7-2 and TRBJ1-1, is GAGVSQSPSNKVTEKGKDVELRCDPISGHTALYWYRQSLGQGLEFLIYFQGNSAPDKSGLPSDRFSAERTGGSVSTLTIQRTQQEDSAVYLCASSWTTGNTEAFFGQGTRLTVV.

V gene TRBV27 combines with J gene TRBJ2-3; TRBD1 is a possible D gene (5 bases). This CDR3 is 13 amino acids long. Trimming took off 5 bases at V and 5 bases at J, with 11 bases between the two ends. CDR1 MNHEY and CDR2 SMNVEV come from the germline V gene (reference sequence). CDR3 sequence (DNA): TGTGCCAGCAGTAGCCAGGGTCTAGATACGCAGTATTTT. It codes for CASSSQGLDTQYF.

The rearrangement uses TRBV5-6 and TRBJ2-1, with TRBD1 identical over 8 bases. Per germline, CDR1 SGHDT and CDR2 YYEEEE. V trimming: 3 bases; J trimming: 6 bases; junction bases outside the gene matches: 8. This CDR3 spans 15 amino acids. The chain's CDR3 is CASSSRTGSRNEQFF. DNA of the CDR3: TGTGCCAGCAGCTCCCGGACAGGGTCTCGCAATGAGCAGTTCTTC.

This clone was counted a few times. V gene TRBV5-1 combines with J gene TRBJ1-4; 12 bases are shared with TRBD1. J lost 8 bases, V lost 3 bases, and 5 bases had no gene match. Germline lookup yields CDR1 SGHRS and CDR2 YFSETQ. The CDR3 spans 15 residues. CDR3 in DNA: TGCGCCAGCAGCTCGGGACAGGGGGCGGGAGAAAAACTGTTTTTT. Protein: CASSSGQGAGEKLFF.

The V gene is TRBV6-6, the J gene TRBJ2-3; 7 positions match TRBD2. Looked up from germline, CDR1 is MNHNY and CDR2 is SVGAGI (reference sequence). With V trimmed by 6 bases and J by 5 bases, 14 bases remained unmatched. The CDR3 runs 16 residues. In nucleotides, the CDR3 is TGTGCCAGCAGCCAACCCGGCGGGAGAGGGGTAGATACGCAGTATTTT. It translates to CASSQPGGRGVDTQYF.

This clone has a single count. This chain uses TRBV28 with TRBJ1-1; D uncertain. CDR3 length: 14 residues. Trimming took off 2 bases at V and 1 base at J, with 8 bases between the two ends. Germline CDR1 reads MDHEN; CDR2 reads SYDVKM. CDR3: CASSLISGNTEAFF. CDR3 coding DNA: TGTGCCAGCAGTTTAATTTCCGGGAACACTGAAGCTTTCTTT.